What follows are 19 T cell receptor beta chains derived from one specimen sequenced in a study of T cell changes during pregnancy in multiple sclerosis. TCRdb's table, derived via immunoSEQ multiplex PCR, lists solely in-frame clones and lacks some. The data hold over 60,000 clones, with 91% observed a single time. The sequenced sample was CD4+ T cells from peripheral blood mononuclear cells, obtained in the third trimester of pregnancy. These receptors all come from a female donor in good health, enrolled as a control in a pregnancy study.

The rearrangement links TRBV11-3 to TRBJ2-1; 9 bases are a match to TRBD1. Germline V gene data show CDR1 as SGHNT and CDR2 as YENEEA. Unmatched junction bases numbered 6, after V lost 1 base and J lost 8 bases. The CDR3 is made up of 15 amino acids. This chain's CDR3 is CASSLAGQGGHEQFF. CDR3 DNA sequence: TGTGCCAGCAGCTTAGCGGGACAGGGAGGTCATGAGCAGTTCTTC. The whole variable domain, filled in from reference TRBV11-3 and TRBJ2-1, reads EAGVVQSPRYKIIEKKQPVAFWCNPISGHNTLYWYLQNLGQGPELLIRYENEEAVDDSQLPKDRFSAERLKGVDSTLKIQPAELGDSAVYLCASSLAGQGGHEQFFGPGTRLTVL.

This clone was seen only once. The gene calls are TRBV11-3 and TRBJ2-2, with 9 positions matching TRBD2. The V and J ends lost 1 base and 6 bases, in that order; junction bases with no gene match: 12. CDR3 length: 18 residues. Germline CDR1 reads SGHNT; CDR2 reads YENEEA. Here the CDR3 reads CASSLGSLAGFYSGELFF. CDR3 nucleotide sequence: TGTGCCAGCAGCTTAGGTTCCCTAGCGGGGTTTTATTCCGGGGAGCTGTTTTTT.

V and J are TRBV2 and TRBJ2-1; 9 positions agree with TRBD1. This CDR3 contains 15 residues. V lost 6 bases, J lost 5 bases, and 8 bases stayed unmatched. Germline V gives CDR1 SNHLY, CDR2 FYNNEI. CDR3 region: CASRLLGQGNNEQFF. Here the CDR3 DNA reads TGTGCCAGCAGGCTTTTGGGACAGGGAAACAATGAGCAGTTCTTC.

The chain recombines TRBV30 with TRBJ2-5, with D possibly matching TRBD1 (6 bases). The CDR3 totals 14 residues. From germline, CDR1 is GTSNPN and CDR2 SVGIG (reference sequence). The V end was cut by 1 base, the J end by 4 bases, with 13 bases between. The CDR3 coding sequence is TGTGCCTGGAGTGAGTCCGGGACACGAGAGACCCAGTACTTC. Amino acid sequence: CAWSESGTRETQYF.

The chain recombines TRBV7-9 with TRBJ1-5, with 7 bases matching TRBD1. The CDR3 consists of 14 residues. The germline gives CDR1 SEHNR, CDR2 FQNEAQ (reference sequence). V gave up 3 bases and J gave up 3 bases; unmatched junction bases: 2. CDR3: CASSLTGHNQPQHF. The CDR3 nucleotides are TGTGCCAGCAGCTTGACAGGGCACAATCAGCCCCAGCATTTT.

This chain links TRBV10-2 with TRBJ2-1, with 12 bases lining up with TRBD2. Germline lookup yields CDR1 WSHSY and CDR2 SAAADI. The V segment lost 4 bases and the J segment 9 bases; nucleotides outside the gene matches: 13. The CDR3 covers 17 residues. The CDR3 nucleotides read TGCGCCAGCAGTGCCGTTAGACTAGCGGGGGAACATAGTGAGCAGTTCTTC. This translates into CASSAVRLAGEHSEQFF.

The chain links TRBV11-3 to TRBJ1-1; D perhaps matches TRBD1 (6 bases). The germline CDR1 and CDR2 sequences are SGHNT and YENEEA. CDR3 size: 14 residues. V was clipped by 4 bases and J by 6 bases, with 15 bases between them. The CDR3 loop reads CASSWPTGSAEAFF. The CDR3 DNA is TGTGCCAGCAGCTGGCCCACAGGGTCGGCTGAAGCTTTCTTT.

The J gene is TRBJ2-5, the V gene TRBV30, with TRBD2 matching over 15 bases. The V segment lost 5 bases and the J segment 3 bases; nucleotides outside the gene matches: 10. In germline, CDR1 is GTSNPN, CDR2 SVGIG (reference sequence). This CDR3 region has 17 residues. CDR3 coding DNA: TGTGCCTGGTCTTCGGGACTAGCGGGGGGTATGGAAGAGACCCAGTACTTC. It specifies CAWSSGLAGGMEETQYF.

CDR3 coding DNA: TGCGCCAGCAGCCATGGGGGTCCGGGACTAGCGGGGAAAGATACGCAGTATTTT. Translated: CASSHGGPGLAGKDTQYF. This sequence joins TRBV4-1 and TRBJ2-3, with TRBD2 identical over 13 bases. The CDR3 consists of 18 residues. The V and J ends lost 3 bases and 5 bases, in that order; junction bases with no gene match: 11. Per germline, CDR1 MGHRA and CDR2 YSYEKL.

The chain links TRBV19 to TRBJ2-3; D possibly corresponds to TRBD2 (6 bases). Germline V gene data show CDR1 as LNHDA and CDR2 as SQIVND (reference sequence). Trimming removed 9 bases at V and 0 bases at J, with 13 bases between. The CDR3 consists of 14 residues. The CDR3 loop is CASQTGTSTDTQYF. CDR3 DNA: TGTGCCAGCCAGACGGGGACTAGCACAGATACGCAGTATTTT. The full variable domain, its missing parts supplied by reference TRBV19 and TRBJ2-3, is DGGITQSPKYLFRKEGQNVTLSCEQNLNHDAMYWYRQDPGQGLRLIYYSQIVNDFQKGDIAEGYSVSREKKESFPLTVTSAQKNPTAFYLCASQTGTSTDTQYFGPGTRLTVL.

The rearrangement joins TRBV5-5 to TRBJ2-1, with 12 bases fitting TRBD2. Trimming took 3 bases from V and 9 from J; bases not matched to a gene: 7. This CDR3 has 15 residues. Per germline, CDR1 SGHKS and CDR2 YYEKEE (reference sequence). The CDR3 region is CASSWTSGEWGEQFF. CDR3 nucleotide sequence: TGTGCCAGCAGCTGGACTAGCGGGGAGTGGGGTGAGCAGTTCTTC.

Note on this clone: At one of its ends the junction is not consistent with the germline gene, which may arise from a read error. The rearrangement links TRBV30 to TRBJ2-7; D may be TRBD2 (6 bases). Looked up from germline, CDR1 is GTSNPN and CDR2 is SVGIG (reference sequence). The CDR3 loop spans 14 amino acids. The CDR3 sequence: CAWSGPRDSHEQYF. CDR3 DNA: TGTGCCTGGAGTGGCCCACGGGACTCCCACGAGCAGTACTTC.

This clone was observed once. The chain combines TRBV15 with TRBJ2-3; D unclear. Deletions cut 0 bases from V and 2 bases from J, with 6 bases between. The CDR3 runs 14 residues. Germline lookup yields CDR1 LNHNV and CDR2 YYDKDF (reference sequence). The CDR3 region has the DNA TGTGCCACCAGCAGAGATCGACTCACAGATACGCAGTATTTT. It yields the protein CATSRDRLTDTQYF.

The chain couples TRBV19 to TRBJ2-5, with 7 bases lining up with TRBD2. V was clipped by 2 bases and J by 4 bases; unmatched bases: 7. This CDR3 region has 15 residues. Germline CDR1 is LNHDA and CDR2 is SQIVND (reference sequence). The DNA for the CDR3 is TGTGCCAGTAGTATATCCCGCTGGGGGGGAGAGACCCAGTACTTC. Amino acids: CASSISRWGGETQYF.

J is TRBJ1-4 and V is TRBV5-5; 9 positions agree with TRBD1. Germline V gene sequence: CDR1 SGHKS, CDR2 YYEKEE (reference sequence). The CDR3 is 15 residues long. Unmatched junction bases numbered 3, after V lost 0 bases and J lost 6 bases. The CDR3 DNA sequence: TGTGCCAGCAGCTTGGAGGGACAGGGTTATGAAAAACTGTTTTTT. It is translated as CASSLEGQGYEKLFF.

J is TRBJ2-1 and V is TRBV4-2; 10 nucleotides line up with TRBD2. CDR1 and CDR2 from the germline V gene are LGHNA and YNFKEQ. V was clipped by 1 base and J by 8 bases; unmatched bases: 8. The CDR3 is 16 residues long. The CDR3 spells CASSQVLAGGVDEQFF. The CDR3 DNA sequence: TGTGCCAGCAGCCAAGTCTTAGCGGGGGGAGTCGATGAGCAGTTCTTC.

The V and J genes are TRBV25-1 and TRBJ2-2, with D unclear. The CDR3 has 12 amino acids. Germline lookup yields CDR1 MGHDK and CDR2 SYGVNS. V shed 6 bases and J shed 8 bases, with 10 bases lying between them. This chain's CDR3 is CASSLEAGELFF. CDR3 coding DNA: TGTGCCAGCAGCCTCGAAGCTGGGGAGCTGTTTTTT. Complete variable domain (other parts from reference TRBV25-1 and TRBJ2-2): EADIYQTPRYLVIGTGKKITLECSQTMGHDKMYWYQQDPGMELHLIHYSYGVNSTEKGDLSSESTVSRIRTEHFPLTLESARPSHTSQYLCASSLEAGELFFGEGSRLTVL.

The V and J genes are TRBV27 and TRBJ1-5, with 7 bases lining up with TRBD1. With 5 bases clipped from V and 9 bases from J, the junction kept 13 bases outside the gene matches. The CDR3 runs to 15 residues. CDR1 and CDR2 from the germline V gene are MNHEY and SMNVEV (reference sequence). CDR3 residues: CASSRQGPGYRPQHF. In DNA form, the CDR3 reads TGTGCCAGCAGTCGACAGGGCCCCGGGTATCGGCCCCAGCATTTT.

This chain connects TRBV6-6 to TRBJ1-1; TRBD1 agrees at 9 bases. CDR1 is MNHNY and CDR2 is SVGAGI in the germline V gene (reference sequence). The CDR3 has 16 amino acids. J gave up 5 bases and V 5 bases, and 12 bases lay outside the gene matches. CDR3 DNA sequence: TGTGCCAGCAGTAAGGGTCGGGGACAGGGCGGAACTGAAGCTTTCTTT. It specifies CASSKGRGQGGTEAFF.